The rows below give T cell receptor beta chains drawn from one sample of a study of T-cell reconstitution after alpha-beta-depleted transplantation in children. MiXCR, applied by TCRdb to the PCR reads, yields one record per CDR3 protein. Of about 580,000 distinct CDR3 sequences listed, approximately 30% were seen once; the top ten hold around a third. The input for sequencing was PBMCs, taken before TCRalphabeta/CD19-depleted stem cell transplant. The receptor source for this set is a boy under two years old with Wiskott-Aldrich syndrome, due to receive a stem cell transplant. CDR3s include the opening cysteine and the closing phenylalanine or tryptophan. The order of the fields is D gene, J gene, V gene, clone size, CDR3 DNA, CDR3 protein. A D gene is named only where the DNA matches it firmly. Part of the rows lack a size; the others show once, few, many or a class for expanded clones.

D gene: TRBD2; J gene: TRBJ2-7; V gene: TRBV5-1; clone size: -; CDR3 DNA: TGCGCCAGCAGCTTGGTGGGGGGAGGGCCTGAACGGGAGCAGTACTTC; CDR3 protein: CASSLVGGGPEREQYF
D gene: -; J gene: TRBJ2-3; V gene: TRBV18; clone size: few; CDR3 DNA: TGTGCCAGCTCACCAATTCGGACTCACGGAAGCACAGATACGCAGTATTTT; CDR3 protein: CASSPIRTHGSTDTQYF
D gene: -; J gene: TRBJ2-7; V gene: TRBV20-1; clone size: -; CDR3 DNA: TGCAGTGCTAGAGCCCCCGCTCACAGGGTCTACGAGCAGTACTTC; CDR3 protein: CSARAPAHRVYEQYF
D gene: -; J gene: TRBJ2-1; V gene: TRBV7-8; clone size: -; CDR3 DNA: TGTGCCAGCAGCTTTTGGTCCTACAATGAGCAGTTCTTC; CDR3 protein: CASSFWSYNEQFF
D gene: TRBD1; J gene: TRBJ1-1; V gene: TRBV29-1; clone size: few; CDR3 DNA: TGCAGCGTTGAGACAGGGCGCTGGAACACTGAAGCTTTCTTT; CDR3 protein: CSVETGRWNTEAFF
D gene: TRBD1; J gene: TRBJ2-4; V gene: TRBV6-1; clone size: -; CDR3 DNA: TGTGCCAGCAGTGAAATAGTATGGACAGGGGGCGATAGTCAGTACTTC; CDR3 protein: CASSEIVWTGGDSQYF
D gene: TRBD2; J gene: TRBJ2-3; V gene: TRBV5-1; clone size: few; CDR3 DNA: TGCGCCAGCAGCTTGAAGAGCGGGAGTCAGGATACGCAGTATTTT; CDR3 protein: CASSLKSGSQDTQYF
D gene: -; J gene: TRBJ1-5; V gene: TRBV9; clone size: -; CDR3 DNA: TGTGCCAGCAACCCGAGGCCCCAGCATTTT; CDR3 protein: CASNPRPQHF
D gene: -; J gene: TRBJ1-5; V gene: TRBV2; clone size: -; CDR3 DNA: TGTGCCAGCAGTGAAAGACCAGAGCCCCAGCATTTT; CDR3 protein: CASSERPEPQHF
D gene: -; J gene: TRBJ2-6; V gene: TRBV5-1; clone size: few; CDR3 DNA: TGCGCCAGCAGCCTGAAGGCGGGACCTGGGGCCAACGTCCTGACTTTC; CDR3 protein: CASSLKAGPGANVLTF
D gene: -; J gene: TRBJ1-2; V gene: TRBV4-1; clone size: -; CDR3 DNA: TGCGCCAGCAGCCAACAGAGCATCGGGATTTATGGCTACACCTTC; CDR3 protein: CASSQQSIGIYGYTF
D gene: -; J gene: TRBJ2-4; V gene: TRBV28; clone size: -; CDR3 DNA: TGTGCCAGCAGTTTAACGGGGGCGAACATTCAGTACTTC; CDR3 protein: CASSLTGANIQYF
D gene: -; J gene: TRBJ2-3; V gene: TRBV4-2; clone size: few; CDR3 DNA: TGTGCCAGCAGCCAAGATCCACATAGCGGCACAGATACGCAGTATTTT; CDR3 protein: CASSQDPHSGTDTQYF
D gene: -; J gene: TRBJ2-5; V gene: TRBV6-5; clone size: few; CDR3 DNA: TGTGCCAGCAGTTACGGGCCACCAGTGTGGGGAGTTCAAGAGACCCAGTACTTC; CDR3 protein: CASSYGPPVWGVQETQYF
D gene: -; J gene: TRBJ2-7; V gene: TRBV6-1; clone size: few; CDR3 DNA: TGTGCCAGCAGTGAAGAGGTCTCCTACGAGCAGTACTTC; CDR3 protein: CASSEEVSYEQYF
D gene: -; J gene: TRBJ2-5; V gene: TRBV30; clone size: few; CDR3 DNA: TGTGCCTCTCGGGGACATAAAGGAGAGACCCAGTACTTC; CDR3 protein: CASRGHKGETQYF
D gene: -; J gene: TRBJ2-1; V gene: TRBV12-3/TRBV12-4; clone size: -; CDR3 DNA: TGTGCCAGCAGTTTTCAGGGGGGCTGGGACAATGAGCAGTTCTTC; CDR3 protein: CASSFQGGWDNEQFF
D gene: -; J gene: TRBJ2-1; V gene: TRBV29-1; clone size: -; CDR3 DNA: TGCAGCGTTGAAATGCCAAGCGGGTTATCCTACAATGAGCAGTTCTTC; CDR3 protein: CSVEMPSGLSYNEQFF
D gene: -; J gene: TRBJ2-3; V gene: TRBV29-1; clone size: -; CDR3 DNA: TGCAGCGCCCGGCCCAGGCTGGGGACAGATACGCAGTATTTT; CDR3 protein: CSARPRLGTDTQYF
D gene: -; J gene: TRBJ2-5; V gene: TRBV4-2; clone size: -; CDR3 DNA: TGTGCCAGCAGCCAACCCGGGACCTCCGAAGAGACCCAGTACTTC; CDR3 protein: CASSQPGTSEETQYF
D gene: -; J gene: TRBJ2-1; V gene: TRBV29-1; clone size: few; CDR3 DNA: TGCAGCGGCGGAGGTCCATCCTACAATGAGCAGTTCTTC; CDR3 protein: CSGGGPSYNEQFF
D gene: -; J gene: TRBJ2-2; V gene: TRBV5-1; clone size: -; CDR3 DNA: TGCGCCAGCAGACAGGGTCGGGACACCGGGGAGCTGTTTTTT; CDR3 protein: CASRQGRDTGELFF